This is a list of T cell receptor beta chains from one sample in a study of cytomegalovirus exposure and HLA in healthy donors. Method: immunoSEQ multiplex PCR; TCRdb's copy keeps in-frame clones and lacks some. The sample lists approximately 92,000 clones, just over 70% occurring once. The sample consisted of PBMCs. Every receptor here comes from a man aged 55 to 69 in good health and CMV-seronegative. CDR3s include the opening cysteine and the closing phenylalanine or tryptophan. D genes are given only for firm matches. Only some rows state a clone size, as once, few, many or a class for expanded clones.

TGTGCCAGCAGCTTAGGTGGGGGCAGGAACACTGAAGCTTTCTTT,CASSLGGGRNTEAFF,TRBV11-3,.,TRBJ1-1,.
TGTGCCAGCAGTCGACAGAGAAGCCCCAGCACAGATACGCAGTATTTT,CASSRQRSPSTDTQYF,TRBV28,.,TRBJ2-3,.
TGTGCCAGCAAAGGGACAGGGGCTTACAATGAGCAGTTCTTC,CASKGTGAYNEQFF,TRBV2,.,TRBJ2-1,TRBD1
TGTGCCAGCAGCGAGACAGGGGGCCGGTACGAGCAGTACTTC,CASSETGGRYEQYF,TRBV9,.,TRBJ2-7,TRBD1
TGCAGCGTTAAGATGAGCCGGACAGGGAACACTGAAGCTTTCTTT,CSVKMSRTGNTEAFF,TRBV29-1,.,TRBJ1-1,TRBD1
TGTGCCAGCAGCTTCAGACTAGCGGGAGGCTCCCGGGGGTACGAGCAGTACTTC,CASSFRLAGGSRGYEQYF,TRBV7-6,.,TRBJ2-7,TRBD2
TGTGCCAGCAGCTTACAAGGGACTAGCAGTAACACAGATACGCAGTATTTT,CASSLQGTSSNTDTQYF,TRBV5-8,.,TRBJ2-3,TRBD2
TGTGCCAGCAGCGGGGACAGGGGTGATGAAGAGACCCAGTACTTC,CASSGDRGDEETQYF,TRBV2,.,TRBJ2-5,TRBD1
TGCGCCAGCAGCCAGGGACTAGCGGTCTACAATGAGCAGTTCTTC,CASSQGLAVYNEQFF,TRBV10-2,.,TRBJ2-1,TRBD2
TGCAGCGAGGGTCTGTCGGGAGGATCCAATGAGCAGTTCTTC,CSEGLSGGSNEQFF,TRBV29-1,once,TRBJ2-1,TRBD2
TGTGCCAGCAGCTTAGTGGCATCCGGGGGTGGGCAGTTCTTC,CASSLVASGGGQFF,TRBV7-8,few,TRBJ2-1,.
TGTGCCAGTACTATAACAGGAACTGGGGCCAACGTCCTGACTTTC,CASTITGTGANVLTF,TRBV13,once,TRBJ2-6,.
TGTGCCAGCAGTTACAACGGGTTATATGGCTACACCTTC,CASSYNGLYGYTF,TRBV6-7,.,TRBJ1-2,.
TGTGCCAGCAGCTCAGGACAGGGATTTGCTGAAGCTTTCTTT,CASSSGQGFAEAFF,TRBV7-8,.,TRBJ1-1,TRBD1
TGTGCCAGCAGCTTAGAGCGGGGATCCTACGAGCAGTACTTC,CASSLERGSYEQYF,TRBV11-2,.,TRBJ2-7,.
TGTGCCAGCAGTTTGTCCGACGGGGGGCGAGAAAAACTGTTTTTT,CASSLSDGGREKLFF,TRBV27,.,TRBJ1-4,.
TGTGCCAGCATGACTAGCTTAAGCACAGATACGCAGTATTTT,CASMTSLSTDTQYF,TRBV6-1,.,TRBJ2-3,TRBD2
TGTGCCAGTAGTATAGATTGGCTAGCGGGGCGATCCTACGAGCAGTACTTC,CASSIDWLAGRSYEQYF,TRBV19,few,TRBJ2-7,TRBD2
TGCAGCGTTGAAGGGGGCCGCCCAGATACGCAGTATTTT,CSVEGGRPDTQYF,TRBV29-1,.,TRBJ2-3,.
TGTGCCAGCAGCTCGGGCGAGACTAGCGGGATCGAGCAGTACTTC,CASSSGETSGIEQYF,TRBV7-9,few,TRBJ2-7,TRBD2
TGTGCCAGCAGTGTGCGGGGGGGCTTGTACGAGCAGTACTTC,CASSVRGGLYEQYF,TRBV25-1,.,TRBJ2-7,TRBD2
TGTGCCAGCAGCTTCCTCAGCACCGGGGAGCTGTTTTTT,CASSFLSTGELFF,TRBV5-4,.,TRBJ2-2,.